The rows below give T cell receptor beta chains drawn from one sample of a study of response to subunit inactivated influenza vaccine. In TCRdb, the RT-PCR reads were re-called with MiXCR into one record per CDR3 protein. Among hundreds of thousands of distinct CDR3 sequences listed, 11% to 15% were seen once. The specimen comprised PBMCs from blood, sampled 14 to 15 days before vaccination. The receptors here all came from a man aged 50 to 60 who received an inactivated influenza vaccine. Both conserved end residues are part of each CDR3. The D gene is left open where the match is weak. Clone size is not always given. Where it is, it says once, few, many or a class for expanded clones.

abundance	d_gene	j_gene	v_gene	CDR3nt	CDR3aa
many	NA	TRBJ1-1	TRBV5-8	TGTGCCAGCAGTTTGAGGACCCGGCAGAGCACTGAAGCTTTCTTT	CASSLRTRQSTEAFF
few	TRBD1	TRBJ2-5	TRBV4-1	TGCGCCAGCAGCCAGGGACAGATTCAAGAGACCCAGTACTTC	CASSQGQIQETQYF
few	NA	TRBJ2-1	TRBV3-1	TGTGCCAGCAGCCAAGTTGGGAGGGGGCTGAGCTCCTACAATGAGCAGTTCTTC	CASSQVGRGLSSYNEQFF
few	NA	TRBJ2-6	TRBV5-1	TGCGCCAGCAGCTTAACTTTAGACTCTGGGGCCAACGTCCTGACTTTC	CASSLTLDSGANVLTF
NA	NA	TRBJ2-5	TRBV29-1	TGCAGCGTGCTTACGGGCGGGGAGACCCAGTACTTC	CSVLTGGETQYF
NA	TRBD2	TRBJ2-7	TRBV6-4	TGTGCCAGCAGTACCCCGGGACTAGCGGGAAGAGGGGGCTCCTACGAGCAGTACTTC	CASSTPGLAGRGGSYEQYF
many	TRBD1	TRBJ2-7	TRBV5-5	TGTGCCAGCAGCTTTACATCAGGGGGCTCCTACGAGCAGTACTTC	CASSFTSGGSYEQYF
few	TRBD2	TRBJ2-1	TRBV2	TGTGCCAGCAGTTTCTCTGGGACTAGCGGGAGCCATGAGCAGTTCTTC	CASSFSGTSGSHEQFF
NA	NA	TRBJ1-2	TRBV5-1	TGCGCCAGCAGCCCCTTTCTGACGGAAAACTATGGCTACACCTTC	CASSPFLTENYGYTF
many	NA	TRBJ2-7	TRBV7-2	TGTGCCAGCAGCTTAGTGACAACGTCAACCTACGAGCAGTACTTC	CASSLVTTSTYEQYF
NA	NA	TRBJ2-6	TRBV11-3	TGTGCCAGCAGCCCCGGTTCTTTCTCTGGGGCCAACGTCCTGACTTTC	CASSPGSFSGANVLTF
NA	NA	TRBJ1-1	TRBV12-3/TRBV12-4	TGTGCCAGCTCTCCACCACGCGCCGGGTTGAGTACTGAAGCTTTCTTT	CASSPPRAGLSTEAFF
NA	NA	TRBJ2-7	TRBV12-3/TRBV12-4	TGTGCCAGCAGGGGTGGGACACGAACCTACGAGCAGTACTTC	CASRGGTRTYEQYF
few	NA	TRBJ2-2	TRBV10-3	TGTGCCATCAGTGAGAGGGTCACCGGGGAGCTGTTTTTT	CAISERVTGELFF
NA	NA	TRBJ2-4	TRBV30	TGTGCCTGGAGTGTACGAGGGGCCAACATTCAGTACTTC	CAWSVRGANIQYF
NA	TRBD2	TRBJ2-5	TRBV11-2	TGTGCCAGCAGCTATCAACTAGCGGGGGATAAGAAAACCCAGTACTTC	CASSYQLAGDKKTQYF
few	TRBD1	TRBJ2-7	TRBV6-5	TGTGCCAGCAGTCTCGACAGGGGTCGACCCTACGAGCAGTACTTC	CASSLDRGRPYEQYF
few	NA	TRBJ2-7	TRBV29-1	TGCAGCGTGACCGAGGGGAGCTCCTACGAGCAGTACTTC	CSVTEGSSYEQYF
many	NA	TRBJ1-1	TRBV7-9	TGTGCCAGCAGCTTGGAAATGAACACTGAAGCTTTCTTT	CASSLEMNTEAFF
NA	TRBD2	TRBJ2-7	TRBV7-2	TGTGCCAGCACCTTAGACCTAGCGGCCTACGAGCAGTACTTC	CASTLDLAAYEQYF
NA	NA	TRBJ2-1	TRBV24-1	TGTGCCACCAGTGGGCAAGGGGTGGGTGTTGGGCGATTTTCCTACAATGAGCAGTTCTTC	CATSGQGVGVGRFSYNEQFF
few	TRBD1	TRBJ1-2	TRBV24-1	TGTGCCACCAGTGACCGCCGGACAGGGGGCGGCTATGGCTACACCTTC	CATSDRRTGGGYGYTF
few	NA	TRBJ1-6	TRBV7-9	TGTGCCAGCAGCTACGGCGGCCATGAGGGCGAACCCCTCCACTTT	CASSYGGHEGEPLHF
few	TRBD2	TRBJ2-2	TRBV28	TGTGCCAGCAGTTTAAGAGATGGGCGGGGGGGGAACATCGGGGAGCTGTTTTTT	CASSLRDGRGGNIGELFF
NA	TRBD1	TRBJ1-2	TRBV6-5	TGTGCCAGCAGTTACTCCGACAGGGGGCTTAGCTATGGCTACACCTTC	CASSYSDRGLSYGYTF
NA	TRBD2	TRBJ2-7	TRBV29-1	TGCAGCGTTGAAGTATACGCCGGGGGGAGATACGAGCAGTACTTC	CSVEVYAGGRYEQYF
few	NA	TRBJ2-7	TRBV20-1	TGCAGTGCGAGGAACCCAGTATCCTCCTACGAGCAGTACTTC	CSARNPVSSYEQYF
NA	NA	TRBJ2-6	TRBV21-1	TGTGCCAGCAGCTCTAGGACAGGGATCGTTTTCTCTGGGGCCAACGTCCTGACTTTC	CASSSRTGIVFSGANVLTF
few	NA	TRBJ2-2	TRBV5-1	TGCGCCAGCAGCCTTGGTCTTTCGGGCATCGGGGTCGGGGAGCTGTTTTTT	CASSLGLSGIGVGELFF
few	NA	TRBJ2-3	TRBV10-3	TGTGCCATCAGTGACCCGAGTGGAGGCACAGATACGCAGTATTTT	CAISDPSGGTDTQYF
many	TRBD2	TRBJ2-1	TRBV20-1	TGCAGTGCTAGAGGGGGCCCTAGCGGGAGCGTCTATGAGCAGTTCTTC	CSARGGPSGSVYEQFF
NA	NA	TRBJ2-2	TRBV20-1	TGCAGTGCCCTAGGGGGGAAGGGGACCGGGGAGCTGTTTTTT	CSALGGKGTGELFF
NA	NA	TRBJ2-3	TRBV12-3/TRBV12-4	TGTGCCAGCAGACGGACGGTGGACACAGATACGCAGTATTTT	CASRRTVDTDTQYF
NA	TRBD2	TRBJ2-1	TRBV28	TGTGCCAGCGGAGGGGCTAGCGGGTCCAATGAGCAGTTCTTC	CASGGASGSNEQFF
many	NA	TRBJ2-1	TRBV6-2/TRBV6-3	TGTGCCAGCGGGGGATTTGAGCAGTTCTTC	CASGGFEQFF
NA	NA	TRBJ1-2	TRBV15	TGTGCCACCAGCAGAGTCCCCGGCAGGAACTATGGCTACACCTTC	CATSRVPGRNYGYTF
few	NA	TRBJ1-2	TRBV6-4	TGTGCCAGCATTTGCTATGGCTACACCTTC	CASICYGYTF
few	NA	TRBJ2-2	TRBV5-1	TGCGCCAGCAGCTTTGGGGGAGACCCGAACACCGGGGAGCTGTTTTTT	CASSFGGDPNTGELFF
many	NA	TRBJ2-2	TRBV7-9	TGTGCCAGCAGCTTACCCAACACCGGGGAGCTGTTTTTT	CASSLPNTGELFF
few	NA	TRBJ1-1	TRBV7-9	TGTGCCAGCAGCTTAGGGCAGGGTCCTTTATTCGGGACTGAAGCTTTCTTT	CASSLGQGPLFGTEAFF
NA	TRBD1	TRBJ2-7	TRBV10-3	TGTGCCATCAGTGAGTCAGGGACAGGGGTGACCTACGAGCAGTACTTC	CAISESGTGVTYEQYF
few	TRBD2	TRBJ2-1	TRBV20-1	TGCAGTGCTAGTGAACGCGGCGGGAGGGCCTCGGGGGAGCAGTTCTTC	CSASERGGRASGEQFF
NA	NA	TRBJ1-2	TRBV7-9	TGTGCCAGCAGCGGAGAGGTCCGAGATGGCTACACCTTC	CASSGEVRDGYTF
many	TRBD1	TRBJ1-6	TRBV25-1	TGTGCCAGCAGTGCGGACAGGCTCTATAATTCACCCCTCCACTTT	CASSADRLYNSPLHF
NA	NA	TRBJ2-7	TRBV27	TGTGCCAGCAGTACAATGGGGACTGCCCACGAGCAGTACTTC	CASSTMGTAHEQYF
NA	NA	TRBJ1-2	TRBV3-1	TGTGCCAGCAGCCAACTAGGATCCTGGGTGGATGGCTACACCTTC	CASSQLGSWVDGYTF
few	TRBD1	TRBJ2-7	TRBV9	TGTGCCAGCAGCGTAGGAGGGACAGGGGCAACCTACGAGCAGTACTTC	CASSVGGTGATYEQYF
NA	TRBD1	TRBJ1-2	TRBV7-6	TGTGCCAGCAGCTTAGGGGGACAGGGGAGGGTGCATGGCTACACCTTC	CASSLGGQGRVHGYTF
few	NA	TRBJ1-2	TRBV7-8	TGTGCCAGCAGCCCCCGCAAATGGACTAACTATGGCTACACCTTC	CASSPRKWTNYGYTF